The rows below give T cell receptor beta chains drawn from one sample of a study of Ad26.COV2.S vaccination and SARS-CoV-2 variants. The method was immunoSEQ multiplex PCR; TCRdb's version includes in-frame clones alone and lacks a portion of them. The data contain more than 400,000 clones, 92% of them singletons. The sample in question was peripheral blood, obtained in a trial of Ad26.COV2.S vaccine versus placebo. These receptors originate from a person aged 18-65 years who received the Ad26.COV2.S COVID-19 vaccine or a placebo. Both conserved end residues are part of each CDR3. Fields, in order: CDR3 protein, J gene, V gene.

CAISDTPAGLQGYTF,TRBJ1-2,TRBV10-3
CASHWGLGSYNEQFF,TRBJ2-1,TRBV6-5
CASSVGAGSLSYNEQFF,TRBJ2-1,TRBV27
CASSLANSGTVSYNEQFF,TRBJ2-1,TRBV7-8
CATSRDQSSYNSPLHF,TRBJ1-6,TRBV15
CASSLGGNTDTQYF,TRBJ2-3,TRBV11-3
CASSSKTGVEQYF,TRBJ2-7,TRBV7-6
CASSPVGGTGGNEKLFF,TRBJ1-4,TRBV5-1
CASSYSTSGGLEQFF,TRBJ2-1,TRBV6-5
CASSIVAVDEQFF,TRBJ2-1,TRBV19
CASSFLGTSSNEQFF,TRBJ2-1,TRBV28
CASSQDRVPIYEQYF,TRBJ2-7,TRBV4-3
CASSLVPGANTGELFF,TRBJ2-2,TRBV5-1
CASSIVAGGTNEQFF,TRBJ2-1,TRBV19
CASSVVVNTGELFF,TRBJ2-2,TRBV9
CASSLFGDTQYF,TRBJ2-3,TRBV5-6
CASRPASGGYTDTQYF,TRBJ2-3,TRBV10-2
CATSDGQYNQPQHF,TRBJ1-5,TRBV15
CASKEITSKETQYF,TRBJ2-5,TRBV2
CASSPQQGNEQYF,TRBJ2-7,TRBV6-6
CASSETVLAAKNIQYF,TRBJ2-4,TRBV27
CASSNSGGRGDGYTF,TRBJ1-2,TRBV7-2
CASSQVLGPGLQYF,TRBJ2-7,TRBV4-1
CASSFRGTSGLTDTQYF,TRBJ2-3,TRBV19
CASSSGHGETQYF,TRBJ2-5,TRBV6-4
CASSPLDRAAGANVLTF,TRBJ2-6,TRBV18
CAWSPGTTTYEQYF,TRBJ2-7,TRBV30
CASSPIGRGVGYNEQFF,TRBJ2-1,TRBV3-1/TRBV3-2
CASSLGPGFGEKLFF,TRBJ1-4,TRBV7-2
CASSMLGQVNTEAFF,TRBJ1-1,TRBV19
CASSVGLAGVSVSSYEQYF,TRBJ2-7,TRBV9
CASSYNRYYGYTF,TRBJ1-2,TRBV6-2/TRBV6-3
CASLGTRPDYGYTF,TRBJ1-2,TRBV7-9
CASSQGARGYTF,TRBJ1-2,TRBV12-3/TRBV12-4
CASRSGTNTGELFF,TRBJ2-2,TRBV9
CASSLGAAGSRNSPLHF,TRBJ1-6,TRBV5-4
CASRYGTAYEQYF,TRBJ2-7,TRBV27
CASSLRWAGSSENYGYTF,TRBJ1-2,TRBV7-2
CASSEGQNTEAFF,TRBJ1-1,TRBV7-9
CASSPVGGPSYEQYF,TRBJ2-7,TRBV7-2
CASSLGGTGYTDTQYF,TRBJ2-3,TRBV7-9
CASSLPYTDTQYF,TRBJ2-3,TRBV27
CASSEGRGPRNTEAFF,TRBJ1-1,TRBV6-1
CASSDWRGGAYEQYF,TRBJ2-7,TRBV27
CASSLTYEQYF,TRBJ2-7,TRBV5-1
CASSLMDFAGELFF,TRBJ2-2,TRBV3-1/TRBV3-2
CASGGNRQANYGYTF,TRBJ1-2,TRBV6-6
CASSQVTENEQFF,TRBJ2-1,TRBV4-1
CASSLRDTVYGYTF,TRBJ1-2,TRBV4-3
CASSSHSGGGRDEQFF,TRBJ2-1,TRBV6-2/TRBV6-3
CASSLEGGAGQPQHF,TRBJ1-5,TRBV5-1
CASSPAGNTGELFF,TRBJ2-2,TRBV10-1
CASSQGDRGSYEQYF,TRBJ2-7,TRBV6-2/TRBV6-3
CASSFSDTQYF,TRBJ2-3,TRBV12-3/TRBV12-4
CAWSIGGGKDTQYF,TRBJ2-3,TRBV30